The rows below give T cell receptor beta chains drawn from one sample of a study of identical twins. TCRdb itself ran the 5' RACE reads through MiXCR, one entry per CDR3 protein. The repertoire holds some 460,000 distinct CDR3 sequences, with over 12% as singletons. In addition, the sample was reused for a study of yellow fever vaccine responses in identical twins.

The sample was CD4+ T cells sorted from blood. These receptors were collected from a woman aged 18 to 35 in good health. The CDR3 runs from the conserved cysteine through the conserved F or W. A D gene is named only where the DNA matches it firmly. Size is stated for part of the rows, as once, few or many counts, or as a class when the clone is expanded.

d_call: -
j_call: TRBJ2-5
clone_size: -
v_call: TRBV6-2/TRBV6-3
cdr3_nt: TGTGCCAGCAGGAACCGGGGTTCAGAGACCCAGTACTTC
cdr3_aa: CASRNRGSETQYF

d_call: -
j_call: TRBJ2-3
clone_size: -
v_call: TRBV5-1
cdr3_nt: TGCGCCAGCAGCTTGCCGTCAGGGGAGGTTGATACGCAGTATTTT
cdr3_aa: CASSLPSGEVDTQYF

d_call: -
j_call: TRBJ2-3
clone_size: few
v_call: TRBV7-9
cdr3_nt: TGTGCCAGCAGCTTAGGGTCAGCTAGCACAGATACGCAGTATTTT
cdr3_aa: CASSLGSASTDTQYF

d_call: -
j_call: TRBJ2-1
clone_size: -
v_call: TRBV2
cdr3_nt: TGTGCCAGCAGGGAGGGGGCCTCCTACAATGAGCAGTTCTTC
cdr3_aa: CASREGASYNEQFF

d_call: TRBD1
j_call: TRBJ2-5
clone_size: few
v_call: TRBV5-4
cdr3_nt: TGTGCCAGCAGCTTGGAAACAGGGGACGAGACCCAGTACTTC
cdr3_aa: CASSLETGDETQYF

d_call: TRBD1
j_call: TRBJ2-4
clone_size: -
v_call: TRBV20-1
cdr3_nt: TGCAGTGCTATAACAGGGGGCGCGGGGAAAAACATTCAGTACTTC
cdr3_aa: CSAITGGAGKNIQYF

d_call: TRBD1
j_call: TRBJ2-7
clone_size: few
v_call: TRBV20-1
cdr3_nt: TGCAGTGCTAGAGCTGACAGGGCCTACGAGCAGTACTTC
cdr3_aa: CSARADRAYEQYF

d_call: -
j_call: TRBJ2-2
clone_size: -
v_call: TRBV29-1
cdr3_nt: TGCAGCGTTGAGAGGCCAGGGTCTTACGGGGAGCTGTTTTTT
cdr3_aa: CSVERPGSYGELFF

d_call: -
j_call: TRBJ2-3
clone_size: many
v_call: TRBV6-5
cdr3_nt: TGTGCCAGCAGTTACCGGGGGGCCACAGATACGCAGTATTTT
cdr3_aa: CASSYRGATDTQYF

d_call: TRBD2
j_call: TRBJ2-5
clone_size: few
v_call: TRBV6-2/TRBV6-3
cdr3_nt: TGTGCCAGCAGGACTAGCGGGGGGGGAGAGACCCAGTACTTC
cdr3_aa: CASRTSGGGETQYF

d_call: TRBD2
j_call: TRBJ2-3
clone_size: -
v_call: TRBV4-3
cdr3_nt: TGCGCCAGCAGCCGGAAGACTAGCGGGAGGGCCGACGGCACAGATACGCAGTATTTT
cdr3_aa: CASSRKTSGRADGTDTQYF

d_call: -
j_call: TRBJ2-7
clone_size: -
v_call: TRBV4-1
cdr3_nt: TGCGCCAGCAGCCAAGTCGGGGCCCCTCGGCTGCAGTACTTC
cdr3_aa: CASSQVGAPRLQYF

d_call: -
j_call: TRBJ2-7
clone_size: -
v_call: TRBV6-2/TRBV6-3
cdr3_nt: TGTGCCAGCAGCGCCCCGGGGGAGCAGTACTTC
cdr3_aa: CASSAPGEQYF

d_call: TRBD1
j_call: TRBJ2-7
clone_size: many
v_call: TRBV12-3/TRBV12-4
cdr3_nt: TGTGCCAGCAGTTCGGGACAGGGGAGAAACGAGCAGTACTTC
cdr3_aa: CASSSGQGRNEQYF

d_call: TRBD2
j_call: TRBJ2-1
clone_size: -
v_call: TRBV19
cdr3_nt: TGTGCCAGTAGTAAAGGACTAGTTGATGAGCAGTTCTTC
cdr3_aa: CASSKGLVDEQFF

d_call: -
j_call: TRBJ2-3
clone_size: -
v_call: TRBV12-3/TRBV12-4
cdr3_nt: TGTGCCAGCAGTTTGATCGGCAGCCCCACAGATACGCAGTATTTT
cdr3_aa: CASSLIGSPTDTQYF

d_call: -
j_call: TRBJ2-3
clone_size: -
v_call: TRBV28
cdr3_nt: TGTGCCAGCAGTTCCCAGGGCTCGGGAACAGATACGCAGTATTTT
cdr3_aa: CASSSQGSGTDTQYF

d_call: -
j_call: TRBJ1-6
clone_size: -
v_call: TRBV7-2
cdr3_nt: TGTGCCAGCAGCTTGACCCAATCTCAGGGACCCCTCCACTTT
cdr3_aa: CASSLTQSQGPLHF

d_call: -
j_call: TRBJ1-6
clone_size: few
v_call: TRBV20-1
cdr3_nt: TGCAGTGCTGGACACAACTATAATTCACCCCTCCACTTT
cdr3_aa: CSAGHNYNSPLHF

d_call: TRBD2
j_call: TRBJ2-2
clone_size: many
v_call: TRBV29-1
cdr3_nt: TGCAGCGCCAGAAGGGCTAGCGGTCAGGGGGAGCTGTTTTTT
cdr3_aa: CSARRASGQGELFF

d_call: -
j_call: TRBJ2-4
clone_size: few
v_call: TRBV28
cdr3_nt: TGTGCCAGCAGTTTGTCCCCGGCATCTAGAGTTACTCAGTACTTC
cdr3_aa: CASSLSPASRVTQYF

d_call: -
j_call: TRBJ1-1
clone_size: few
v_call: TRBV6-5
cdr3_nt: TGTGCCAGCAGTTACTCTGAGATCTCCACTGAAGCTTTCTTT
cdr3_aa: CASSYSEISTEAFF

d_call: -
j_call: TRBJ2-7
clone_size: few
v_call: TRBV28
cdr3_nt: TGTGCCAGCATGGGACGGTACTACGAGCAGTACTTC
cdr3_aa: CASMGRYYEQYF

d_call: -
j_call: TRBJ1-6
clone_size: -
v_call: TRBV20-1
cdr3_nt: TGCAGTGCTCCTAAGGAGCATCTGGGGTTTAATAATTCACCCCTCCACTTT
cdr3_aa: CSAPKEHLGFNNSPLHF

d_call: TRBD1
j_call: TRBJ1-4
clone_size: few
v_call: TRBV4-2
cdr3_nt: TGTGCCAGCAGCCCAATCGGACAGGGAAGGAATGAAAAACTGTTTTTT
cdr3_aa: CASSPIGQGRNEKLFF

d_call: -
j_call: TRBJ2-7
clone_size: few
v_call: TRBV3-1
cdr3_nt: TGTGCCAGCTGCCTAACCCCATCCTACGAGCAGTACTTC
cdr3_aa: CASCLTPSYEQYF

d_call: -
j_call: TRBJ2-7
clone_size: many
v_call: TRBV5-5
cdr3_nt: TGTGCCAGCAGCTTGGACATCAACGAGCAGTACTTC
cdr3_aa: CASSLDINEQYF

d_call: TRBD1
j_call: TRBJ2-7
clone_size: -
v_call: TRBV3-1
cdr3_nt: TGTGCCAGCAGCCATCATAGGACAGGGACCTACGAGCAGTACTTC
cdr3_aa: CASSHHRTGTYEQYF

d_call: -
j_call: TRBJ1-5
clone_size: few
v_call: TRBV11-2
cdr3_nt: TGTGCCAGCAGCCCAAGTCCAGCCCGCAATCAGCCCCAGCATTTT
cdr3_aa: CASSPSPARNQPQHF

d_call: -
j_call: TRBJ1-1
clone_size: -
v_call: TRBV5-1
cdr3_nt: TGCGCCAGCAGCACTGGACTTTACACTGAAGCTTTCTTT
cdr3_aa: CASSTGLYTEAFF

d_call: -
j_call: TRBJ2-1
clone_size: few
v_call: TRBV2
cdr3_nt: TGTGCCAGCAGTGAAGAGAGGGGTGCTTCCAATGAGCAGTTCTTC
cdr3_aa: CASSEERGASNEQFF

d_call: TRBD1
j_call: TRBJ1-5
clone_size: many
v_call: TRBV7-8
cdr3_nt: TGTGCCAGCAGCCCGAGACAGGGTCAGCCCCAGCATTTT
cdr3_aa: CASSPRQGQPQHF

d_call: -
j_call: TRBJ1-1
clone_size: -
v_call: TRBV12-3/TRBV12-4
cdr3_nt: TGTGCCAGCAGTTTCTCCGACGTAGCTTTCTTT
cdr3_aa: CASSFSDVAFF

d_call: -
j_call: TRBJ1-2
clone_size: few
v_call: TRBV7-8
cdr3_nt: TGTGCCAGCAGCTTAGGCGCCATGACCGCTTATGGCTACACCTTC
cdr3_aa: CASSLGAMTAYGYTF

d_call: -
j_call: TRBJ2-7
clone_size: -
v_call: TRBV6-5
cdr3_nt: TGTGCCAGCAGTTACGACGGGGTTACCTACGAGCAGTACTTC
cdr3_aa: CASSYDGVTYEQYF

d_call: -
j_call: TRBJ1-4
clone_size: few
v_call: TRBV7-9
cdr3_nt: TGTGCCAGCAGCTTAGCGCGGCCTAGTAATGAAAAACTGTTTTTT
cdr3_aa: CASSLARPSNEKLFF

d_call: -
j_call: TRBJ2-7
clone_size: few
v_call: TRBV20-1
cdr3_nt: TGCAGTGCCGCACAGGGTACAACCTACGAGCAGTACTTC
cdr3_aa: CSAAQGTTYEQYF

d_call: -
j_call: TRBJ2-3
clone_size: -
v_call: TRBV9
cdr3_nt: TGTGCCAGCAGCGTCTTTGGGGGGGCGTACACAGATACGCAGTATTTT
cdr3_aa: CASSVFGGAYTDTQYF

d_call: -
j_call: TRBJ2-7
clone_size: many
v_call: TRBV29-1
cdr3_nt: TGCAGCGTTGAACTGGCCGCCACGGGTTACGAGCAGTACTTC
cdr3_aa: CSVELAATGYEQYF

d_call: -
j_call: TRBJ2-7
clone_size: few
v_call: TRBV4-1
cdr3_nt: TGCGCCAGCAGCAATCGGAGAGCCTACGAGCAGTACTTC
cdr3_aa: CASSNRRAYEQYF

d_call: -
j_call: TRBJ1-1
clone_size: few
v_call: TRBV12-3/TRBV12-4
cdr3_nt: TGTGCCAGCAGCCGCGACACCGGTATTCGGAACACTGAAGCTTTCTTT
cdr3_aa: CASSRDTGIRNTEAFF

d_call: -
j_call: TRBJ2-6
clone_size: -
v_call: TRBV14
cdr3_nt: TGTGCCAGCGCCCCGAAGGGGCTAGCTGGGGCCAACGTCCTGACTTTC
cdr3_aa: CASAPKGLAGANVLTF

d_call: TRBD1
j_call: TRBJ1-2
clone_size: many
v_call: TRBV6-1
cdr3_nt: TGTGCCAGCAGCAGGACAGGGAGCTATGGCTACACCTTC
cdr3_aa: CASSRTGSYGYTF

d_call: -
j_call: TRBJ2-5
clone_size: few
v_call: TRBV28
cdr3_nt: TGTGCCAGCAGTGGACAGCAAGAGACCCAGTACTTC
cdr3_aa: CASSGQQETQYF

d_call: TRBD2
j_call: TRBJ2-3
clone_size: few
v_call: TRBV4-3
cdr3_nt: TGCGCCAGCAGCCAAGATCTAGCGGAGGGCACAGATACGCAGTATTTT
cdr3_aa: CASSQDLAEGTDTQYF

d_call: -
j_call: TRBJ2-1
clone_size: few
v_call: TRBV20-1
cdr3_nt: TGCAGTGCGAACAATGAGCAGTTCTTC
cdr3_aa: CSANNEQFF

d_call: TRBD1
j_call: TRBJ1-2
clone_size: -
v_call: TRBV28
cdr3_nt: TGTGCCAGCAGACCTCAGGGGGTGGACTATGGCTACACCTTC
cdr3_aa: CASRPQGVDYGYTF

d_call: TRBD2
j_call: TRBJ2-7
clone_size: -
v_call: TRBV3-1
cdr3_nt: TGTGCCAGCAGCCAATCCCCGGGACTAGCAGACTCCTACGAGCAGTACTTC
cdr3_aa: CASSQSPGLADSYEQYF